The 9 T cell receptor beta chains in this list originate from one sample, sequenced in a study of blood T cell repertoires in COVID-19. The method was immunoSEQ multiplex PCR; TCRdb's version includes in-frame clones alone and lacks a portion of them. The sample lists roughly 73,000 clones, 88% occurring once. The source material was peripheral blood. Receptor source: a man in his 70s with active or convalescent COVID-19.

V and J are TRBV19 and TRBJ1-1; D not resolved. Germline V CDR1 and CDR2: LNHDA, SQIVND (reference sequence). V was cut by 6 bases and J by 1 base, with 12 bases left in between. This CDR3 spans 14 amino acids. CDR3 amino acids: CASSTTRENTEAFF. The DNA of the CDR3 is TGTGCCAGTAGCACCACCCGGGAGAACACTGAAGCTTTCTTT.

The CDR3 spells CASSTDRAHRTF. CDR3 DNA sequence: TGTGCCAGCAGTACGGACAGGGCCCACCGCACCTTC. The chain links TRBV2 to TRBJ1-2; 8 bases match TRBD1. Germline V gives CDR1 SNHLY, CDR2 FYNNEI. With 5 bases clipped from V and 13 bases from J, the junction kept 9 bases outside the gene matches. This CDR3 comprises 12 residues.

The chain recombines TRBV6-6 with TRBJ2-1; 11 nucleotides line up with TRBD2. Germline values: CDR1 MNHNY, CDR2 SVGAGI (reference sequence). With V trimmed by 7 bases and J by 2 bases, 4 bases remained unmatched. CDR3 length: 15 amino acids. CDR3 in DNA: TGTGCCAGCACCCTTAGCGGGAGGGCCTACAATGAGCAGTTCTTC. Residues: CASTLSGRAYNEQFF.

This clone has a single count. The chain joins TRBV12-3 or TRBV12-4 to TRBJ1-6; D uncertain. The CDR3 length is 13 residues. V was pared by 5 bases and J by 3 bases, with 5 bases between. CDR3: CASSQIYNSPLHF. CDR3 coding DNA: TGTGCCAGCAGTCAGATCTATAATTCACCCCTCCACTTT.

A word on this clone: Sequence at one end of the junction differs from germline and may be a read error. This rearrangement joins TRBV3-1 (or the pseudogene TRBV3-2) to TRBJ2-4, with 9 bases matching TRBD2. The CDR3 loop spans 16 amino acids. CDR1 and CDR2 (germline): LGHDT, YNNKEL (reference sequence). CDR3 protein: CASSISGRVPKSIQYF. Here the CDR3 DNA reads TGTGCCAGCAGCATTAGCGGGAGAGTCCCCAAAAGCATTCAGTACTTC.

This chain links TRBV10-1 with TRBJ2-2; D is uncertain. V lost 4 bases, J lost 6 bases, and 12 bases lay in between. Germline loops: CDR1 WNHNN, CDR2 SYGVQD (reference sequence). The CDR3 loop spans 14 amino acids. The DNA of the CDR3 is TGCGCCAGCAGTGCTAACCAGGTTCCCGGGGAGCTGTTTTTT. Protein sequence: CASSANQVPGELFF.

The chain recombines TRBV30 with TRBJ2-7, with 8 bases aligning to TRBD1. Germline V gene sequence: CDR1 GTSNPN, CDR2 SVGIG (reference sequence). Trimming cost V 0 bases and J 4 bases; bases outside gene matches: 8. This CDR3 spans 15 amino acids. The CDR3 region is CAWSVRGRGPYEQYF. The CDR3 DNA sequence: TGTGCCTGGAGTGTAAGGGGCAGGGGGCCTTACGAGCAGTACTTC.

As DNA, the CDR3 is TGTGCCAGCAGTGAAGCTCTACAGGTCGGCAATCAGCCCCAGCATTTT. Translated, it gives CASSEALQVGNQPQHF. The chain uses TRBV6-1 and TRBJ1-5, with D tentatively TRBD1 (5 bases). V was clipped by 0 bases and J by 2 bases, with 11 bases between them. Germline V CDR1 and CDR2: MNHNS, SASEGT. The CDR3 sequence is 16 residues long.

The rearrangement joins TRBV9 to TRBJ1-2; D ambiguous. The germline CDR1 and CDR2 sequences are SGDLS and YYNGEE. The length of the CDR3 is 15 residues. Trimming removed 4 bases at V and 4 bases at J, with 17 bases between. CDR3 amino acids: CASSPQWWASYGYTF. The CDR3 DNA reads TGTGCCAGCAGCCCCCAGTGGTGGGCGAGCTATGGCTACACCTTC.